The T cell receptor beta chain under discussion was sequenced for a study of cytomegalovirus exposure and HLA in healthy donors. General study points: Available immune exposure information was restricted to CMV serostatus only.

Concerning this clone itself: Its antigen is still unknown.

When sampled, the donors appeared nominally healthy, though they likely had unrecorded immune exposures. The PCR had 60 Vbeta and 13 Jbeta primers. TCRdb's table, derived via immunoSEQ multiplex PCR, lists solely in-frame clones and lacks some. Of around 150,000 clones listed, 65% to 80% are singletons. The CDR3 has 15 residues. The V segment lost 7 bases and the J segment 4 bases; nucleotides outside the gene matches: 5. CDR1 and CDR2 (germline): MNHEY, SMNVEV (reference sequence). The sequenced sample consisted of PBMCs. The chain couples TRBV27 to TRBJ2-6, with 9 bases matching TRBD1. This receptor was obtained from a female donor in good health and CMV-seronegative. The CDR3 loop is CASTTGGSGANVLTF. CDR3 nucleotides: TGTGCCAGCACAACAGGGGGCTCCGGGGCCAACGTCCTGACTTTC.